This T cell receptor (beta chain) appears in the sequencing data of a study of CD8 T cells in Susac syndrome. Points from the study as a whole: The number of individuals included in the study's TCR sequencing and HLA analysis was acknowledged as relatively small.

Comment on this clonotype: Its antigen is undetermined.

The individuals used as controls were healthy donors who had been matched for both age and sex. Losses at the gene ends were 1 base for V and 7 bases for J; bases not matched to a gene: 2. In germline, CDR1 is SQVTM, CDR2 ANQGSEA. The CDR3 is 13 residues long. The RNA input was roughly 0.45 to 1 ug, and it was reverse transcribed with random hexamers. Across 54 Vbeta and 13 Jbeta, TCR beta CDR3 was amplified with immunoSEQ multiplex PCR. TCRdb recomputed calls from the immunoSEQ multiplex PCR reads with MiXCR, one row per CDR3 protein. The data hold under 200,000 distinct CDR3 sequences, with roughly 94% observed a single time.

V is TRBV29-1 and J is TRBJ2-2; 8 bases line up with TRBD1. What was sequenced was CD4+ T cells from PBMCs. This sequence was found in a human donor in good health. CDR3 loop: CSVEGTGNGELFF. The CDR3 region has the DNA TGCAGCGTTGAAGGGACAGGGAACGGGGAGCTGTTTTTT.